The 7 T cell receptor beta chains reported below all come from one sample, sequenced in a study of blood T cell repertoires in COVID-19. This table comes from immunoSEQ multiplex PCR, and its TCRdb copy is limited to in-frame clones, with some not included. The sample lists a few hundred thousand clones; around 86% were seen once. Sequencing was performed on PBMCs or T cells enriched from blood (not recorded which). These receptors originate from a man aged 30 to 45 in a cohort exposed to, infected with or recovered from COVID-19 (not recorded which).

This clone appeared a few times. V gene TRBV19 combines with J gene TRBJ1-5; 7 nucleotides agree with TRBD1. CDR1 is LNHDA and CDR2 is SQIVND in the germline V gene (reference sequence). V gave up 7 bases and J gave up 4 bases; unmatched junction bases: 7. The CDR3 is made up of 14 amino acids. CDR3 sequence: CASTQTGFNQPQHF. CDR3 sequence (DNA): TGTGCCAGTACCCAGACAGGGTTTAATCAGCCCCAGCATTTT.

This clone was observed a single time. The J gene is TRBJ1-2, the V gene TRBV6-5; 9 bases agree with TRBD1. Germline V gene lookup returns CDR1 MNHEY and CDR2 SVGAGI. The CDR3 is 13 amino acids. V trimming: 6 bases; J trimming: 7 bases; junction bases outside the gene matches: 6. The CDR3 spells CASSRGTGTGYTF. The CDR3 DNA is TGTGCCAGCAGCCGAGGGACAGGGACTGGCTACACCTTC.

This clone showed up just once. Written as DNA, the CDR3 is TGTGCCAGTAGTATCAGGGATAGCAATCAGCCCCAGCATTTT. It yields the protein CASSIRDSNQPQHF. The chain is built from TRBV19 and TRBJ1-5, with a possible D match to TRBD1 (5 bases). V lost 3 bases to trimming and J lost 0 bases, with 6 bases between them. CDR1 and CDR2 (germline): LNHDA, SQIVND (reference sequence). The CDR3 consists of 14 residues.

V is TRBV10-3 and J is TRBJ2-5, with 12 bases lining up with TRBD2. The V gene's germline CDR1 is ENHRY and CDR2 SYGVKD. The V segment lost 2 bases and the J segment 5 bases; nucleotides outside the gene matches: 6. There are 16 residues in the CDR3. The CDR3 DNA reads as TGTGCCATCAGTGAGGGACTAGCGGGATTAGGGGAGACCCAGTACTTC. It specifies CAISEGLAGLGETQYF.

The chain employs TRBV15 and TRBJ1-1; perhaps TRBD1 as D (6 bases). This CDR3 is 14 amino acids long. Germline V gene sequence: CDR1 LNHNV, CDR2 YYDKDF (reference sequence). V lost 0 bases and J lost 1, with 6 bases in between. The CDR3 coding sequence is TGTGCCACCAGCAGAGAGACAGGGAACACTGAAGCTTTCTTT. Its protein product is CATSRETGNTEAFF.

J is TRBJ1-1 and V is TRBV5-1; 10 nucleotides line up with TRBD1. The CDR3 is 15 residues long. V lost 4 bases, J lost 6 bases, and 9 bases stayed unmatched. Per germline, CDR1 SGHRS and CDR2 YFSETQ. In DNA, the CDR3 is TGCGCCAGCAGCGGGGGACAGGGGATAGGGGCTGAAGCTTTCTTT. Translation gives CASSGGQGIGAEAFF.

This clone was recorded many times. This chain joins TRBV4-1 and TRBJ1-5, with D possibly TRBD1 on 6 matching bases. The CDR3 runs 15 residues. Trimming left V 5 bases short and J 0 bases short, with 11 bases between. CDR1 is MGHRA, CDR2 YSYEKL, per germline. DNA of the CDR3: TGCGCCAGCAGCTGGGACAAAAGTAGCAATCAGCCCCAGCATTTT. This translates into CASSWDKSSNQPQHF.